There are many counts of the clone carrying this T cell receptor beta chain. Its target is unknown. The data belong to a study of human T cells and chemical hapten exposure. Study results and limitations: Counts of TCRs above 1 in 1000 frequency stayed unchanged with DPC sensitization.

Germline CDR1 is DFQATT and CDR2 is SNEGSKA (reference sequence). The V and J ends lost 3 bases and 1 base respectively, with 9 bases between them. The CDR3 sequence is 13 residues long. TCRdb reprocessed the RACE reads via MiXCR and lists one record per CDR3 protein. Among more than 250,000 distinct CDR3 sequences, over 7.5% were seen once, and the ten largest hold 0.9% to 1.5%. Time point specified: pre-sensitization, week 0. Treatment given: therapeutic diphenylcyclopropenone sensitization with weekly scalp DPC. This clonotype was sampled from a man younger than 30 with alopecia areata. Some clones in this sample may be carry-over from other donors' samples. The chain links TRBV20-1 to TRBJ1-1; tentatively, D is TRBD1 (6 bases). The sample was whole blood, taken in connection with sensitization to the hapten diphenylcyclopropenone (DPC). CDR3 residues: CSAREDRNTEAFF. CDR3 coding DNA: TGCAGTGCTAGGGAGGACAGGAACACTGAAGCTTTCTTT.